These 20 T cell receptor beta chains originate from one sample sequenced in a study of technical replicates of blood from a handful of donors. TCRdb keeps only in-frame clones here, not all; method: immunoSEQ multiplex PCR. The sample has 60,000 to 85,000 clones; more than 85% are singletons. Sequenced sample: T cells isolated from PBMCs. The source of these receptors is a human donor in good health.

The gene calls are TRBV7-2 and TRBJ2-5, with a weak D call TRBD1 (6 bases). The ends were cut back, 5 bases at V and 3 bases at J, with 10 bases in the middle. The germline V gene encodes CDR1 SGHTA and CDR2 FQGNSA. The CDR3 runs to 13 residues. CDR3 region: CASSLGQKETQYF. The CDR3 DNA follows: TGTGCCAGCAGCCTGGGACAAAAAGAGACCCAGTACTTC.

This sequence joins TRBV11-2 and TRBJ2-1; 14 bases fit TRBD2. V lost 5 bases to trimming and J lost 10 bases; unmatched junction nucleotides: 10. Germline CDR1 SGHAT, CDR2 FQNNGV. CDR3 length: 16 residues. CDR3 sequence (DNA): TGTGCCAGCAGCCCAAGGACTAGCGGGAGGATTGGGGAGCAGTTCTTC. It encodes CASSPRTSGRIGEQFF.

V is TRBV4-2 and J is TRBJ1-3; D might be TRBD1 (5 bases). The CDR3 extends over 13 amino acids. The V gene lost 3 bases and the J gene lost 2 bases, with 5 bases spanning the gap. Germline V gene data show CDR1 as LGHNA and CDR2 as YNFKEQ. The chain's CDR3 is CASSQTAGNTIYF. The CDR3 DNA follows: TGTGCCAGCAGCCAGACAGCTGGAAACACCATATATTTT.

The chain is built from TRBV6-1 and TRBJ1-2; the D gene is possibly TRBD1 (5 bases). V was pared by 8 bases and J by 1 base, with 17 bases between. Germline assignment: CDR1 MNHNS and CDR2 SASEGT. CDR3 length: 15 amino acids. The CDR3 reads CASSHGGVNNYGYTF. CDR3 nucleotides: TGTGCCAGCTCCCATGGGGGGGTCAATAACTATGGCTACACCTTC.

The V gene is TRBV5-6, the J gene TRBJ2-5; 7 nucleotides agree with TRBD1. Germline V CDR1 and CDR2: SGHDT, YYEEEE. Unmatched junction bases numbered 6, after V lost 0 bases and J lost 4 bases. There are 15 residues in the CDR3. The CDR3 DNA follows: TGTGCCAGCAGCTTGGGGGACAGTCGCATAGAGACCCAGTACTTC. The encoded protein is CASSLGDSRIETQYF.

This clone was seen just once. The rearrangement uses TRBV7-9 and TRBJ1-2, with D perhaps matching TRBD1 (5 bases). The V gene's germline CDR1 is SEHNR and CDR2 FQNEAQ (reference sequence). The CDR3 covers 13 residues. V was shortened by 4 bases and J by 4 bases, with 10 bases between the two germline ends. The CDR3 region is CASSSRQSYGYTF. The CDR3 bases are TGTGCCAGCAGCTCCCGACAGAGCTATGGCTACACCTTC.

The chain employs TRBV19 and TRBJ1-2; a weak D match, TRBD1 (5 bases). The CDR3 runs to 11 residues. The germline V gene encodes CDR1 LNHDA and CDR2 SQIVND (reference sequence). V lost 3 bases, J lost 8 bases, and 7 bases lay in between. The DNA of the CDR3 is TGTGCCAGTAGTATCGGGGGAGGCTACACCTTC. It encodes CASSIGGGYTF.

V gene TRBV27 combines with J gene TRBJ2-7; a weak D match, TRBD1 (6 bases). The CDR3 contains 13 residues. V was pared by 2 bases and J by 7 bases, with 12 bases between. In germline, CDR1 is MNHEY, CDR2 SMNVEV (reference sequence). The CDR3 DNA sequence: TGTGCCAGCAGTTTAACAGGGAAAAGGGAGCAGTACTTC. It yields the protein CASSLTGKREQYF.

This clone was found a few times. V usage is TRBV28 and J usage is TRBJ1-1; tentative D call: TRBD1 (5 bases). The V gene's germline CDR1 is MDHEN and CDR2 SYDVKM. Between the trimmed V and J ends, which lost 10 bases and 0 bases, there was a span of 15 bases. The CDR3 sequence is 14 residues long. For the CDR3, the DNA is TGTGCCACCGGAACGGACACGATGAACACTGAAGCTTTCTTT. The encoded protein is CATGTDTMNTEAFF.

The CDR3 DNA reads as TGTGCCAGCAGTTTAAACACAGGGGGTGGGCAGCCCCAGCATTTT. Translation: CASSLNTGGGQPQHF. The rearrangement uses TRBV27 and TRBJ1-5; TRBD1 aligns across 8 bases. CDR1 MNHEY and CDR2 SMNVEV come from the germline V gene (reference sequence). The CDR3 length is 15 residues. V lost 2 bases, J lost 7 bases, and 7 bases stayed unmatched.

This clone was picked up a small number of times. This chain connects TRBV5-5 to TRBJ1-1; D perhaps matches TRBD1 (5 bases). The CDR3 extends over 17 amino acids. Germline CDR1 and CDR2: SGHKS and YYEKEE (reference sequence). The V gene lost 0 bases and the J gene lost 6 bases, with 21 bases spanning the gap. The CDR3 spells CASSLGFRAGVGAEAFF. In nucleotides, the CDR3 is TGTGCCAGCAGCTTGGGATTCAGGGCGGGAGTGGGCGCTGAAGCTTTCTTT.

This clone turned up a few times. The V gene is TRBV30, the J gene TRBJ1-1, with a weak D call TRBD1 (6 bases). This CDR3 is 13 amino acids long. The germline V gene has CDR1 GTSNPN and CDR2 SVGIG (reference sequence). Trimming stripped 2 bases from V and 3 bases from J, with 10 bases between. The CDR3: CAWSTNRDTEAFF. The CDR3, as DNA: TGTGCCTGGAGTACAAACAGGGACACTGAAGCTTTCTTT.

This chain links TRBV7-9 with TRBJ1-4; D is perhaps TRBD1 (5 bases). Germline CDR1 SEHNR, CDR2 FQNEAQ (reference sequence). The CDR3 spans 16 residues. Deletions cut 3 bases from V and 7 bases from J, with 18 bases between. DNA of the CDR3: TGTGCCAGCAGCTTCGCACCGGGGCCGGAGGGTGAAAAACTGTTTTTT. It is translated as CASSFAPGPEGEKLFF.

This clone has a handful of counts. The rearrangement links TRBV30 to TRBJ1-1; 8 bases fit TRBD1. The V and J ends lost 5 bases and 7 bases, in that order; junction bases with no gene match: 3. Germline CDR1 GTSNPN, CDR2 SVGIG (reference sequence). The CDR3 runs to 11 residues. This CDR3 is CAWGQGGEAFF. The CDR3, as DNA: TGTGCCTGGGGACAGGGAGGTGAAGCTTTCTTT.

This chain joins TRBV7-9 and TRBJ1-1, with D possibly being TRBD1 (6 bases). CDR3 length: 18 amino acids. Germline assignment: CDR1 SEHNR and CDR2 FQNEAQ (reference sequence). Trimming stripped 2 bases from V and 0 bases from J, with 19 bases between. The CDR3 sequence: CASSLRAGANPMNTEAFF. DNA of the CDR3: TGTGCCAGCAGCTTACGGGCGGGGGCTAACCCTATGAACACTGAAGCTTTCTTT.

V gene TRBV7-6 combines with J gene TRBJ2-1; unclear D gene. This CDR3 spans 16 amino acids. Germline V gene lookup returns CDR1 SGHVS and CDR2 FNYEAQ. The germline V and J ends were trimmed by 0 bases and 4 bases, with 13 bases remaining between them. This chain's CDR3 is CASSLAGRGAYNEQFF. For the CDR3, the DNA is TGTGCCAGCAGCTTAGCTGGCAGAGGAGCGTACAATGAGCAGTTCTTC.

The genes are TRBV10-3 and TRBJ1-3; D possibly corresponds to TRBD1 (5 bases). Trimming took off 5 bases at V and 1 base at J, with 6 bases between the two ends. The CDR3 has 13 amino acids. Germline CDR1 is ENHRY and CDR2 is SYGVKD. This CDR3 reads CAISRGSGNTIYF. The CDR3, as DNA: TGTGCCATCAGTCGGGGGTCTGGAAACACCATATATTTT.

This clone has just a few counts. The identical CDR3 is also encoded by other nucleotide sequences in the sample. The CDR3 nucleotides read TGTGCCAGCAGTTACTCGAGGGACACTGAAGCTTTCTTT. Protein sequence: CASSYSRDTEAFF. This chain joins TRBV6-5 and TRBJ1-1, with D unclear. Trimming stripped 0 bases from V and 3 bases from J, with 5 bases between. Germline loops: CDR1 MNHEY, CDR2 SVGAGI. This CDR3 region has 13 residues.

The chain couples TRBV9 to TRBJ2-2, with D hard to call. The CDR3 totals 14 residues. V shed 0 bases and J shed 0 bases, with 3 bases lying between them. CDR1 is SGDLS, CDR2 YYNGEE, per germline. The CDR3 DNA follows: TGTGCCAGCAGCGTAGCTTCGAACACCGGGGAGCTGTTTTTT. This gives the protein CASSVASNTGELFF.

The V gene is TRBV11-2, the J gene TRBJ2-7, with D unresolved. CDR3 length equals 16 residues. Germline CDR1 and CDR2: SGHAT and FQNNGV. The V and J ends lost 0 bases and 3 bases respectively, with 15 bases between them. CDR3 DNA: TGTGCCAGCAGCTTAGAGGGCGCAGCCCATCACTACGAGCAGTACTTC. Protein product: CASSLEGAAHHYEQYF.